This T cell receptor beta chain was identified during a study of OX40 agonist ivuxolimab in advanced cancers. Background on the study: Over 30% of patients had received prior checkpoint inhibitor therapy.

In its sample, this clone was seen once. No antigen is known for it. Study-level results: CD8+ T cells were the subset that, on average, had more expanded clones than CD4+.

The CDR3 loop spans 13 amino acids. Trimming removed 3 bases from V and 2 bases from J, with 7 bases in between. CDR1 is MDHEN and CDR2 is SYDVKM in the germline V gene. Data came from immunoSEQ multiplex PCR; TCRdb stores just in-frame clones and leaves some out. The top ten hold around 50% of the sample, which has approximately 20,000 clones, roughly 91% seen once. This clonotype was sampled from an adult with an advanced solid tumor such as melanoma, head and neck, liver or kidney cancer. The chain links TRBV28 to TRBJ2-5; D unresolved. The source was CD4+ or CD8+ T cells sorted from blood, collected in a trial of the OX40 agonist ivuxolimab. The DNA for the CDR3 is TGTGCCAGCAGTTTGTACAGTCAAGAGACCCAGTACTTC. Residues: CASSLYSQETQYF.